The present T cell receptor (beta chain) was sequenced within a study of shared clonotypes between healthy human individuals (dated by TCRdb to the early 2020s). For the wider study: The cohort included three men and two women between 18 and 49 years of age. For each donor, CD4 naive and CD4 memory were each given three plates, CD8 naive was given two plates, and CD8 memory was given one plate. To increase sequencing depth and limit assay-specific biases, TCR repertoire library preparation and sequencing were carried out by different laboratories using diverse techniques. The study deeply sequenced blood TCR repertoires of five healthy adults to estimate repertoire size and the extent of clonotype sharing between individuals. Per donor, leukapheresis produced somewhere between about 0.9 and 9 billion PBMCs.

Using the deep immunoSEQ assay, TCR CDR3 regions were amplified from genomic DNA by multiplex PCR. Extracted genomic DNA from each cell subset was spread evenly across all wells of several immunoSEQ 96-well plates, with each plate serving as a replicate. Each replicate PCR for sorted subsets received approximately 220 ng genomic DNA, equal to roughly 30,000 T cell genomes. The purified libraries were quantified using a Qubit 3.0 fluorometer, sized with a Bioanalyzer 2100, and then quantified again using the KAPA Library Quantification kit. Every immunoSEQ 96-well plate was sequenced on a dedicated single-read 150-cycle Illumina NextSeq 550 flow cell. For the original study's pipeline: Because only junctional sequences without quality scores were contained in the immunoSEQ output, filtering matching that applied to full-length reads could not be performed. Sequences were annotated with PyIR, a Python wrapper for IgBLAST v1.9, and V/J genes and CDR3 were assigned using IMGT germline references. Any read was removed if the V/J assignment was weak (E-value above 1e-6), the CDR3 was missing, or the read contained stop codons, out-of-frame junctions, or ambiguous translated residues. V3J clonotypes were defined as sequences sharing the same inferred V gene, J gene, and CDR3 amino acid sequence. Percentage overlap between repertoires was calculated by dividing the number of shared unique clonotypes by the size of the smaller repertoire. RTK rarefaction, the Chao1 estimator, and Recon v2.1 estimates of unobserved clonotypes were used to assess repertoire richness. Generation probabilities for all TCRbeta clonotypes obtained by the gDNA method from a handful of donors were computed using OLGA. The table comes from immuneACCESS by way of TCRdb, which keeps in-frame sequences with V and J called. Part of the clones is missing from these tables; in studies checked, under half for an unresolved V gene and the rest for unknown reasons. For V, J and clone size, that table is used; D and trimming come from the DNA. The sample data list some 2 million clones, and just under 95% of these were observed just once. In total, the top ten clones hold 0.85% to 1.2% of the sample.

What the research found in general, with its limitations: Incomplete sequencing was indicated by rarefaction of sorted-subset datasets, despite the large sequencing depth. Naive subsets generally had larger estimated clonotype richness than memory subsets. Across a few donors, approximately 5% of naive CD4, 3% to 4% of naive CD8, around 2.5% of memory CD4, and about 0.4% of memory CD8 clonotypes were shared. Higher generation probabilities were observed for clonotypes shared by all four sorted-subset donors than for non-shared clonotypes. Pairwise subsampling indicated that sequencing depth was expected to affect the degree of clonotype sharing among donors. Sampling was restricted to blood, and TCR repertoires in tissue are likely to differ from TCR repertoires in blood. Because the study included only a small number of donors, the genetic and exposure-history diversity represented was limited.

The CDR3 sequence holds 15 residues, the cysteine and phenylalanine included. The only DNA kept is the CDR3, 45 bases in frame from the first base. From a lookup of the germline V gene, CDR1 and CDR2 are MDHEN and SYDVKM. The junction shows trimming of 5 bases on V and 0 bases on J, plus 14 bases between the germline ends. CD8 naive samples were obtained by positive selection for CCR7 among CD45RO-negative cells, yielding a CD45RA+CCR7+ population from which TemRA cells were excluded. The donors were healthy, HIV-negative adults who had no recently reported acute infections or vaccinations. Every donor was a Caucasian adult living in Nashville, Tennessee, USA. Blood was collected by leukapheresis, and PBMCs were isolated by Ficoll-Histopaque density gradient centrifugation and then cryopreserved in liquid nitrogen vapor phase. Analytical flow cytometry was used to check the purity and quantity of every magnetically sorted T cell population. From each sorted fraction, genomic DNA was isolated and quantified by UV absorbance on a Nanodrop 2000c.

Points on this clone: The specificity of this receptor is unknown. It has no much larger one-base neighbor in the sample; base qualities were not kept.

This receptor chain uses TRBV28 and TRBJ2-7; the D gene assignment is ambiguous. This clonotype was sampled from a man aged 18 to 29 in good health. The specimen was naive CD8+ T cells sorted from blood. Per the publication, the cell subset or site label means: CD45RA+CCR7+. CDR3 sequence: CASSRNTVSSYEQYF. DNA sequence: TGTGCCAGCAGTAGGAACACAGTAAGCTCCTACGAGCAGTACTTC.